These 8 T cell receptor beta chains came from one sample sequenced in a study of CD8+CD57+ T cells in acquired aplastic anemia. TCR beta VDJ and CDR3 profiling used genomic DNA as template. TCRdb processed the reads anew with MiXCR; each CDR3 protein has one entry. The sample holds about 190,000 distinct CDR3 sequences, less than 70% seen once. The sequenced sample was sorted CD4+, CD8+, or CD8+CD57+ T cells (not recorded which) from PBMCs. All receptors derive from a human donor in good health, serving as a control.

The J gene is TRBJ2-7, the V gene TRBV29-1; the match to TRBD1 covers 9 bases. V lost 6 bases to trimming and J lost 1 base; unmatched junction nucleotides: 4. The CDR3 is 13 amino acids. The germline V gene encodes CDR1 SQVTM and CDR2 ANQGSEA. The CDR3 DNA reads TGCAGCGTAACCGGGACAGGGTCCTACGAGCAGTACTTC. Translation: CSVTGTGSYEQYF.

The gene calls are TRBV25-1 and TRBJ2-3, with D perhaps matching TRBD1 (7 bases). CDR1 and CDR2 from the germline V gene are MGHDK and SYGVNS. V lost 3 bases and J lost 5, with 15 bases in between. The CDR3 runs 15 residues. The CDR3 spells CASSDGGGTVDTQYF. The CDR3 DNA sequence: TGTGCCAGCAGTGATGGAGGGGGGACAGTAGATACGCAGTATTTT.

A single count supports this clonotype. The chain is built from TRBV10-3 and TRBJ1-5; 10 nucleotides agree with TRBD1. Germline V gives CDR1 ENHRY, CDR2 SYGVKD. The CDR3 sequence is 15 residues long. Germline trimming cut 4 bases from V and 3 bases from J; bases unmatched to any gene: 3. The CDR3 is CAISGGTGDNQPQHF. The CDR3 DNA sequence: TGTGCCATCAGTGGGGGGACAGGGGACAATCAGCCCCAGCATTTT.

The chain carries TRBV5-4 and TRBJ2-3; 8 bases agree with TRBD2. Germline CDR1 reads SGHNT; CDR2 reads YYREEE (reference sequence). CDR3 size: 16 residues. V lost 4 bases, J lost 2 bases, and 9 bases stayed unmatched. The CDR3 bases are TGTGCCAGCAGCCCCGGGGGGGCCGGTCACACAGATACGCAGTATTTT. Protein sequence: CASSPGGAGHTDTQYF. Variable domain in full (rest from reference TRBV5-4 and TRBJ2-3): ETGVTQSPTHLIKTRGQQVTLRCSSQSGHNTVSWYQQALGQGPQFIFQYYREEENGRGNFPPRFSGLQFPNYSSELNVNALELDDSALYLCASSPGGAGHTDTQYFGPGTRLTVL.

This chain joins TRBV7-8 and TRBJ1-2; TRBD1 might be the D (5 bases). The germline V gene encodes CDR1 SGHVS and CDR2 FQNEAQ. This CDR3 spans 12 amino acids. V was cut by 1 base and J by 7 bases, with 7 bases left in between. The CDR3 bases are TGTGCCAGCAGCTTAGTCAGGGCTGGCTACACCTTC. Protein product: CASSLVRAGYTF.

This chain joins TRBV19 and TRBJ2-1; no clear D gene. Germline V gene data show CDR1 as LNHDA and CDR2 as SQIVND (reference sequence). V was shortened by 9 bases and J by 7 bases, with 10 bases between the two germline ends. The CDR3 is 11 residues long. Written as DNA, the CDR3 is TGTGCCAGCAGCCCAAGGAATGAGCAGTTCTTC. It translates to CASSPRNEQFF. Together with reference TRBV19 and TRBJ2-1, the CDR3 gives the full variable domain: DGGITQSPKYLFRKEGQNVTLSCEQNLNHDAMYWYRQDPGQGLRLIYYSQIVNDFQKGDIAEGYSVSREKKESFPLTVTSAQKNPTAFYLCASSPRNEQFFGPGTRLTVL.

This clonotype was counted only a few times. The gene calls are TRBV27 and TRBJ1-6, with TRBD1 matching over 7 bases. The CDR3 loop spans 18 amino acids. The ends lost 0 bases at V and 11 bases at J; junction bases unmatched: 16. Germline values: CDR1 MNHEY, CDR2 SMNVEV (reference sequence). Here the CDR3 reads CASSLSGPYGDSSAPLHF. CDR3 coding DNA: TGTGCCAGCAGTTTATCGGGCCCCTACGGGGACAGTAGTGCACCCCTCCACTTT.

The chain combines TRBV2 with TRBJ2-5, with a possible D match to TRBD2 (6 bases). The germline CDR1 and CDR2 sequences are SNHLY and FYNNEI. This CDR3 region has 18 residues. Trimming removed 7 bases at V and 4 bases at J, with 28 bases between. DNA for the CDR3: TGTGCCAGCACCCCGTCGGTCCGGGGGAGTGCTGTTGGAGAGACCCAGTACTTC. Protein product: CASTPSVRGSAVGETQYF.